The 6 T cell receptor beta chains in this list originate from one sample, sequenced in a study of cytomegalovirus exposure and HLA in healthy donors. The PCR had 60 Vbeta and 13 Jbeta primers. Clones were sequenced by immunoSEQ multiplex PCR, and TCRdb holds only the in-frame ones, with some missing. The table lists tens of thousands of clones. The sequencing input was PBMCs. The receptor set was obtained from a man aged 40-50 years in good health and CMV-seronegative.

V is TRBV5-1 and J is TRBJ2-2; no reliable D call. The CDR3 extends over 16 amino acids. The germline V gene has CDR1 SGHRS and CDR2 YFSETQ. V shed 0 bases and J shed 1 base, with 10 bases lying between them. This chain's CDR3 is CASSLGHSGNTGELFF. CDR3 DNA sequence: TGCGCCAGCAGCTTGGGCCATTCGGGGAACACCGGGGAGCTGTTTTTT. The whole variable domain, filled in from reference TRBV5-1 and TRBJ2-2, reads KAGVTQTPRYLIKTRGQQVTLSCSPISGHRSVSWYQQTPGQGLQFLFEYFSETQRNKGNFPGRFSGRQFSNSRSEMNVSTLELGDSALYLCASSLGHSGNTGELFFGEGSRLTVL.

J is TRBJ2-5 and V is TRBV18; a weak D match, TRBD1 (6 bases). V lost 4 bases and J lost 1, with 7 bases in between. CDR1 and CDR2 (germline): KGHSH, LQKENI. The CDR3 consists of 13 residues. The CDR3 DNA is TGTGCCAGCTCACTGGACAGCCAAGAGACCCAGTACTTC. Its protein is CASSLDSQETQYF.

The chain is built from TRBV9 and TRBJ2-7, with TRBD1 matching 11 bases. This CDR3 region has 14 residues. J gave up 6 bases and V 4 bases, and 6 bases lay outside the gene matches. The germline V gene encodes CDR1 SGDLS and CDR2 YYNGEE. This CDR3 reads CASSKGQGAGEQYF. The CDR3 bases are TGTGCCAGCAGCAAAGGACAGGGGGCGGGCGAGCAGTACTTC.

The CDR3 protein is CASSFLTGAWNTEAFF. The CDR3 DNA reads TGTGCCAGCAGCTTCCTGACAGGGGCATGGAACACTGAAGCTTTCTTT. The chain carries TRBV7-9 and TRBJ1-1; the match to TRBD1 covers 8 bases. V was pared by 3 bases and J by 1 base, with 7 bases of the junction left unmatched. The length of the CDR3 is 16 residues. Germline CDR1 and CDR2: SEHNR and FQNEAQ (reference sequence).

The genes are TRBV5-1 and TRBJ2-7; 10 bases match TRBD1. The V segment lost 4 bases and the J segment 0 bases; nucleotides outside the gene matches: 4. In germline, CDR1 is SGHRS, CDR2 YFSETQ. This CDR3 contains 15 residues. The CDR3 loop is CASSTRDRGSYEQYF. CDR3 in DNA: TGCGCCAGCAGCACCCGGGACAGGGGCTCCTACGAGCAGTACTTC. The variable domain in full, completed from reference TRBV5-1 and TRBJ2-7, reads KAGVTQTPRYLIKTRGQQVTLSCSPISGHRSVSWYQQTPGQGLQFLFEYFSETQRNKGNFPGRFSGRQFSNSRSEMNVSTLELGDSALYLCASSTRDRGSYEQYFGPGTRLTVT.

The chain recombines TRBV7-3 with TRBJ2-2, with 9 bases matching TRBD2. The CDR3 is 16 residues long. Germline V gives CDR1 SGHTA, CDR2 FQGTGA. V dropped 2 bases and J dropped 4; count of bases not matched to a gene: 5. The CDR3 nucleotides are TGTGCCAGCAGCTTACGAGCGGGGGGTACCACCGGGGAGCTGTTTTTT. Translated: CASSLRAGGTTGELFF.